This T cell receptor (beta chain) was sequenced for a study of cytotoxic CD8 clonotypes in ibrutinib-treated CLL. Overall study context: The patients comprised roughly 12 relapsed/refractory and about 14 treatment-naive cases, about 18 IGHV unmutated. Samples showed on average about 260,000 productive templates and more than 75,000 productive rearrangements.

TCRdb's table, derived via immunoSEQ multiplex PCR, lists solely in-frame clones and lacks some. This table holds over 250,000 clones, 65% to 85% found once. Material: PBMCs, obtained at disease progression, from a patient treated with ibrutinib. This receptor was obtained from a human donor with chronic lymphocytic leukemia.

DNA of the CDR3: TGCGCCAGCAGGCAATGGACAGCCTGGAATGAAAAACTGTTTTTT. Translated, it gives CASRQWTAWNEKLFF. The gene calls are TRBV5-1 and TRBJ1-4, with D possibly being TRBD1 (6 bases). Germline V gene sequence: CDR1 SGHRS, CDR2 YFSETQ. This CDR3 region has 15 residues. Trimming removed 5 bases from V and 5 bases from J, with 16 bases in between.